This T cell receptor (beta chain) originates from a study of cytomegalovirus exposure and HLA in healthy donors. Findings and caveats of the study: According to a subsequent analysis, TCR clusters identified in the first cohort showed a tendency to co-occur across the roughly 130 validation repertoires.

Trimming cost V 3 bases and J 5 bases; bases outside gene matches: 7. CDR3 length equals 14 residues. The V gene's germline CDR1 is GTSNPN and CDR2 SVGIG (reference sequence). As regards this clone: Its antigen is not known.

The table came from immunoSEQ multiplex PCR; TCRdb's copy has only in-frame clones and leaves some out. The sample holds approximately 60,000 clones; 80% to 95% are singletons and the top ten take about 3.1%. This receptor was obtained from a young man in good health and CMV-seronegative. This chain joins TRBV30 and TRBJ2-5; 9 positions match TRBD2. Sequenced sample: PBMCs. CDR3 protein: CAWRWREGGETQYF. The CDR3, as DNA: TGTGCCTGGAGGTGGCGGGAGGGCGGTGAGACCCAGTACTTC.